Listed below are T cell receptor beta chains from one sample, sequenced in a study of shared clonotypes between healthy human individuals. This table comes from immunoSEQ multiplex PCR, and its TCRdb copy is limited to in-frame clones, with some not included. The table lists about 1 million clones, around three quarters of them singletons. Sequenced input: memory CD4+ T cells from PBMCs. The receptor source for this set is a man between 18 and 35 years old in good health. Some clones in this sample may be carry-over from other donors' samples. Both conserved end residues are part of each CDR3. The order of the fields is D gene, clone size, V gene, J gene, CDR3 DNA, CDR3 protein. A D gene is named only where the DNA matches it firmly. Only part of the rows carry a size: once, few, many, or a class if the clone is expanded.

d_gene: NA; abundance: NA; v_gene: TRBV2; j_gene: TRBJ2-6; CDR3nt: TGTGCCAGCAGCACCGAGTCTGGGGCCAACGTCCTGACTTTC; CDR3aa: CASSTESGANVLTF
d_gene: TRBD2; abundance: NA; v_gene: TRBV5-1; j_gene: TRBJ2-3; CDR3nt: TGCGCCAGCAGCTTCGGGGAGGGACTAGCGGGACAAGCGCAGTATTTT; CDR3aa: CASSFGEGLAGQAQYF
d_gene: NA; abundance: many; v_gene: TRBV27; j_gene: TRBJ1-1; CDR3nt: TGTGCCAGCAGTACGAGGGGCTCGAACACTGAAGCTTTCTTT; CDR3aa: CASSTRGSNTEAFF
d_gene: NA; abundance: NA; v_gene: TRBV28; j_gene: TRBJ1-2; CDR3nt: TGTGCCAGCAGATACTCCGGGGGCAACTATGGCTACACCTTC; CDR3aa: CASRYSGGNYGYTF
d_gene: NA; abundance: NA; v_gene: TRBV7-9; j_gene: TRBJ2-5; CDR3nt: TGTGCCAGCAGCTTATGGCCGCGCGGGATCTGGGGGGTAGAGACCCAGTACTTC; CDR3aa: CASSLWPRGIWGVETQYF
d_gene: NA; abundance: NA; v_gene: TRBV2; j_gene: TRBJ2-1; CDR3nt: TGTGCCAGCAGCTCGGAGGGCCAGGGCCCACCGTTCTTC; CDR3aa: CASSSEGQGPPFF
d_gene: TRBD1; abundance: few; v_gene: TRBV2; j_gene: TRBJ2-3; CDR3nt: TGTGCCAGCAGTGGACAGGGCCCCACAGATACGCAGTATTTT; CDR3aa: CASSGQGPTDTQYF
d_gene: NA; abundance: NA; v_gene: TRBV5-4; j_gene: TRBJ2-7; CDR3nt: TGTGCCAGCAGCTTTTGGGATTTTAGCAACGAGCAGTACTTC; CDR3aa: CASSFWDFSNEQYF
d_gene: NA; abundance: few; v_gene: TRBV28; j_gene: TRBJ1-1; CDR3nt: TGTGCCAGCAGTTTAGGAGGGAACACTGAAGCTTTCTTT; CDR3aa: CASSLGGNTEAFF
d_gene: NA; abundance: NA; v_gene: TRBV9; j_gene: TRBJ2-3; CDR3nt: TGTGCCAGCAGCGTAGGCCAGGGTTTTGATACGCAGTATTTT; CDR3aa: CASSVGQGFDTQYF
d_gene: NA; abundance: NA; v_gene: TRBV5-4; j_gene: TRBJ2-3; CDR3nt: TGTGCCAGCAGCGCCGAAGGACTTACCGGCACAGATACGCAGTATTTT; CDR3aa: CASSAEGLTGTDTQYF
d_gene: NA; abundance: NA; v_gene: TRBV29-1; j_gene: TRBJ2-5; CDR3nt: TGCAGCGTAGGCAGGGGGGAAGAGACCCAGTACTTC; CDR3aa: CSVGRGEETQYF
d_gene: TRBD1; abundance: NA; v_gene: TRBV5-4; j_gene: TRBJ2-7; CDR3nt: TGTGCCAGCAGCTTGGCTGGTGGGACAGGGTTGCTCCACGAGCAGTACTTC; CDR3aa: CASSLAGGTGLLHEQYF
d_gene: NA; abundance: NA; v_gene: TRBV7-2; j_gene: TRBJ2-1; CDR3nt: TGTGCCAGCAGCTTAGACGGCAATGGGGGTGAGCAGTTCTTC; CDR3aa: CASSLDGNGGEQFF
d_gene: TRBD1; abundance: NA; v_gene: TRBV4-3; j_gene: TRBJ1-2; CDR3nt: TGCGCCAGCAGCCCTTCCGACAGGGGATCCTATAGCTACACCTTC; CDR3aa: CASSPSDRGSYSYTF
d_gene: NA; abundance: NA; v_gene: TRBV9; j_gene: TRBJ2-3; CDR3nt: TGTGCCAGCAGCGTAGGATCGGGCCAAGATACGCAGTATTTT; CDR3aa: CASSVGSGQDTQYF
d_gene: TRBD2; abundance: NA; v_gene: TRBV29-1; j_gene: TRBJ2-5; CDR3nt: TGCAGCGTTCTAGCGGGAGAAGAGACCCAGTACTTC; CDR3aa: CSVLAGEETQYF
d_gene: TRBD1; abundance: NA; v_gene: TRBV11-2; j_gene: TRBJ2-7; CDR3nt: TGTGCCAGCAGCCGAGGGACAGGGGAGTACGAGCAGTACTTC; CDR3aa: CASSRGTGEYEQYF
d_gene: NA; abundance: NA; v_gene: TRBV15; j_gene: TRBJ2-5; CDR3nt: TGTGCCACCAGCAGACAGGGTGCAGAGACCCAGTACTTC; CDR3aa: CATSRQGAETQYF
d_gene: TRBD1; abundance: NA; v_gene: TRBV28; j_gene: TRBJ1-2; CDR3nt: TGTGCCAGCAGTAAGACAGGGACGGGGCATGGCTACACCTTC; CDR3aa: CASSKTGTGHGYTF
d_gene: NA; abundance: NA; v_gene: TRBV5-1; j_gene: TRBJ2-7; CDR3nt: TGCGCCAGCAGCTTCGTCGAGGGTCCTCTCTCCTACGAGCAGTACTTC; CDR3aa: CASSFVEGPLSYEQYF
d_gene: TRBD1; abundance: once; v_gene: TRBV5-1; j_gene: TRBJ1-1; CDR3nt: TGCGCCAGCAGCCCAGGGGGCCTCGGGTTTGTGAACACTGAAGCTTTCTTT; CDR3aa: CASSPGGLGFVNTEAFF